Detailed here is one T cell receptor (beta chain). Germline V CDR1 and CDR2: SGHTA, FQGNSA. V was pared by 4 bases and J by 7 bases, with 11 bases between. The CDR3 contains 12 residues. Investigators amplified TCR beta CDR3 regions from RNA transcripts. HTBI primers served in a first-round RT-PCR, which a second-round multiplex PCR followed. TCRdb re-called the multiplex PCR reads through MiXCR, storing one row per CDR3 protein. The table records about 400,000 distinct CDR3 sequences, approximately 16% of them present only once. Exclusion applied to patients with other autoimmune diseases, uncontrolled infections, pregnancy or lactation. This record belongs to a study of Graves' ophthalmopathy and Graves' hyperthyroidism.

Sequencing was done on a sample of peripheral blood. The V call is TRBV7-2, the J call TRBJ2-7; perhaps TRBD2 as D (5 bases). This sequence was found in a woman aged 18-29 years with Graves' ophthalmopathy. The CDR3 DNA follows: TGTGCCAGCAGCTGGGCCCCGGGGGAGCAGTACTTC. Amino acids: CASSWAPGEQYF.